This is a list of T cell receptor beta chains from one sample in a study of regulatory T cells in long-lasting Graves disease. Using its own MiXCR run on the multiplex PCR reads, TCRdb lists one record per CDR3 protein. Among roughly 560,000 distinct CDR3 sequences listed, about 11% were seen once. This sample was shared with a second study, whose subject was T cells in Graves' hyperthyroidism and ophthalmopathy.

The input for sequencing was peripheral blood mononuclear cells (PBMCs), taken at new diagnosis, from a patient treated with antithyroid drugs. Receptors originate from a woman aged 30 to 39 with Graves disease. Both conserved end residues are part of each CDR3. A D gene is named only where the DNA matches it firmly. Part of the rows lack a size; the others show once, few, many or a class for expanded clones.

v_gene: TRBV30
abundance: few
j_gene: TRBJ1-1
d_gene: NA
CDR3aa: CAWIWGFSTEAFF
CDR3nt: TGTGCCTGGATCTGGGGTTTTAGCACTGAAGCTTTCTTT

v_gene: TRBV20-1
abundance: NA
j_gene: TRBJ2-3
d_gene: TRBD1
CDR3aa: CSARDRGRGDTQYF
CDR3nt: TGCAGTGCGAGGGACAGGGGGCGGGGAGATACGCAGTATTTT

v_gene: TRBV6-2/TRBV6-3
abundance: many
j_gene: TRBJ1-1
d_gene: TRBD1
CDR3aa: CASRGQGAQDTEAFF
CDR3nt: TGTGCCAGCAGGGGACAGGGGGCGCAGGACACTGAAGCTTTCTTT

v_gene: TRBV27
abundance: many
j_gene: TRBJ2-7
d_gene: NA
CDR3aa: CASSFLRGSSYEQYF
CDR3nt: TGTGCCAGCAGTTTCCTCCGGGGGTCCAGCTACGAGCAGTACTTC

v_gene: TRBV27
abundance: NA
j_gene: TRBJ1-1
d_gene: TRBD1
CDR3aa: CASSFGTGTMNTEAFF
CDR3nt: TGTGCCAGCAGTTTCGGGACAGGGACCATGAACACTGAAGCTTTCTTT

v_gene: TRBV6-1
abundance: many
j_gene: TRBJ2-7
d_gene: TRBD2
CDR3aa: CASSDRLARIAYEQYF
CDR3nt: TGTGCCAGCAGTGACCGACTAGCCAGGATCGCCTACGAGCAGTACTTC

v_gene: TRBV20-1
abundance: many
j_gene: TRBJ2-7
d_gene: TRBD2
CDR3aa: CSASVRREKQYF
CDR3nt: TGCAGTGCTAGTGTGCGGCGGGAGAAGCAGTACTTC

v_gene: TRBV27
abundance: NA
j_gene: TRBJ2-6
d_gene: TRBD2
CDR3aa: CASSHSAGGPGANVLTF
CDR3nt: TGTGCCAGCAGCCACTCGGCGGGAGGGCCCGGGGCCAACGTCCTGACTTTC

v_gene: TRBV6-2/TRBV6-3
abundance: few
j_gene: TRBJ2-7
d_gene: NA
CDR3aa: CASRKGFAGEQYF
CDR3nt: TGTGCCAGCAGGAAGGGGTTTGCGGGCGAGCAGTACTTC

v_gene: TRBV6-1
abundance: few
j_gene: TRBJ2-5
d_gene: NA
CDR3aa: CASSARTAQETQYF
CDR3nt: TGTGCCAGCAGTGCCCGGACAGCTCAAGAGACCCAGTACTTC

v_gene: TRBV7-8
abundance: many
j_gene: TRBJ1-1
d_gene: NA
CDR3aa: CASSSLETDLMAFF
CDR3nt: TGTGCCAGCAGCTCCCTCGAGACAGACTTGATGGCTTTCTTT

v_gene: TRBV28
abundance: many
j_gene: TRBJ2-7
d_gene: TRBD2
CDR3aa: CASSLARLAAYEQYF
CDR3nt: TGTGCCAGCAGTTTAGCGAGACTAGCGGCCTACGAGCAGTACTTC

v_gene: TRBV2
abundance: many
j_gene: TRBJ1-1
d_gene: NA
CDR3aa: CASSENPGDTEAFF
CDR3nt: TGTGCCAGCAGCGAAAACCCAGGGGACACTGAAGCTTTCTTT

v_gene: TRBV6-2/TRBV6-3
abundance: many
j_gene: TRBJ1-1
d_gene: NA
CDR3aa: CASSYGGRYTEAFF
CDR3nt: TGTGCCAGCAGTTACGGGGGCCGATACACTGAAGCTTTCTTT

v_gene: TRBV2
abundance: many
j_gene: TRBJ2-6
d_gene: NA
CDR3aa: CATDSGSGANVLTF
CDR3nt: TGTGCCACCGACTCAGGCTCTGGGGCCAACGTCCTGACTTTC

v_gene: TRBV6-1
abundance: many
j_gene: TRBJ2-5
d_gene: NA
CDR3aa: CASSVLGFHKETQYF
CDR3nt: TGTGCCAGCAGCGTTCTTGGATTTCATAAAGAGACCCAGTACTTC

v_gene: TRBV29-1
abundance: many
j_gene: TRBJ2-7
d_gene: TRBD1
CDR3aa: CSAVTGGTSYEQYF
CDR3nt: TGCAGCGCCGTGACAGGGGGGACCTCCTACGAGCAGTACTTC

v_gene: TRBV7-9
abundance: few
j_gene: TRBJ1-1
d_gene: TRBD1
CDR3aa: CASSPRDRGFRNTEAFF
CDR3nt: TGTGCCAGCAGCCCTCGGGACAGGGGATTTCGCAACACTGAAGCTTTCTTT

v_gene: TRBV12-3/TRBV12-4
abundance: NA
j_gene: TRBJ1-2
d_gene: NA
CDR3aa: CASRQGGGYTF
CDR3nt: TGTGCCAGCAGACAGGGCGGCGGCTACACCTTC

v_gene: TRBV28
abundance: many
j_gene: TRBJ2-1
d_gene: NA
CDR3aa: CASSPRTRYNEQFF
CDR3nt: TGTGCCAGCAGTCCCCGGACCCGCTACAATGAGCAGTTCTTC

v_gene: TRBV6-5
abundance: few
j_gene: TRBJ1-2
d_gene: NA
CDR3aa: CASSYSTSGLLGYGYTF
CDR3nt: TGTGCCAGCAGTTACTCGACTTCAGGCCTTCTCGGCTATGGCTACACCTTC

v_gene: TRBV27
abundance: few
j_gene: TRBJ2-7
d_gene: TRBD2
CDR3aa: CASSPLAGVFHEQYF
CDR3nt: TGTGCCAGCAGTCCACTAGCGGGAGTGTTCCACGAGCAGTACTTC

v_gene: TRBV20-1
abundance: NA
j_gene: TRBJ2-7
d_gene: TRBD1
CDR3aa: CSAQPPGTGGFEQYF
CDR3nt: TGCAGTGCGCAACCTCCGGGGACAGGGGGTTTCGAGCAGTACTTC

v_gene: TRBV4-1
abundance: NA
j_gene: TRBJ1-2
d_gene: TRBD1
CDR3aa: CASSQDRGTGRVDGYTF
CDR3nt: TGCGCCAGCAGCCAAGATCGTGGGACAGGGAGGGTGGATGGCTACACCTTC

v_gene: TRBV9
abundance: NA
j_gene: TRBJ2-2
d_gene: TRBD2
CDR3aa: CASSVHSGTVLENTGELFF
CDR3nt: TGTGCCAGCAGCGTACATAGCGGGACTGTCCTTGAGAACACCGGGGAGCTGTTTTTT

v_gene: TRBV19
abundance: few
j_gene: TRBJ2-3
d_gene: TRBD2
CDR3aa: CASSSLRGADTQYF
CDR3nt: TGTGCCAGTTCCTCCCTCCGGGGGGCAGATACGCAGTATTTT

v_gene: TRBV6-1
abundance: many
j_gene: TRBJ1-2
d_gene: NA
CDR3aa: CASKEGLLSFWGYTF
CDR3nt: TGTGCCAGCAAGGAGGGGCTCCTTTCGTTCTGGGGCTACACCTTC

v_gene: TRBV5-1
abundance: NA
j_gene: TRBJ2-3
d_gene: NA
CDR3aa: CASSPPIRGPTDTQYF
CDR3nt: TGCGCCAGCAGCCCCCCGATCCGGGGACCCACAGATACGCAGTATTTT

v_gene: TRBV4-1
abundance: few
j_gene: TRBJ1-1
d_gene: TRBD1
CDR3aa: CASSHRGVAEAFF
CDR3nt: TGCGCCAGCAGCCACAGGGGGGTCGCTGAAGCTTTCTTT

v_gene: TRBV27
abundance: many
j_gene: TRBJ1-5
d_gene: NA
CDR3aa: CASSDGYSNQPQHF
CDR3nt: TGTGCCAGCAGTGACGGTTATAGCAATCAGCCCCAGCATTTT

v_gene: TRBV2
abundance: many
j_gene: TRBJ1-5
d_gene: TRBD1
CDR3aa: CASSDGSWDRGQPQHF
CDR3nt: TGTGCCAGCAGTGATGGATCTTGGGACAGAGGACAGCCCCAGCATTTT

v_gene: TRBV19
abundance: few
j_gene: TRBJ2-1
d_gene: NA
CDR3aa: CASMKGTLNQQFF
CDR3nt: TGTGCCAGTATGAAAGGGACTTTGAATCAGCAGTTCTTC

v_gene: TRBV9
abundance: NA
j_gene: TRBJ2-7
d_gene: NA
CDR3aa: CASSVYGGEQYF
CDR3nt: TGTGCCAGCAGCGTCTACGGCGGGGAGCAGTACTTC

v_gene: TRBV27
abundance: few
j_gene: TRBJ1-6
d_gene: TRBD1
CDR3aa: CASSRQGTNSPLHF
CDR3nt: TGTGCCAGCAGTCGACAGGGAACTAATTCACCCCTCCACTTT

v_gene: TRBV30
abundance: NA
j_gene: TRBJ2-2
d_gene: TRBD1
CDR3aa: CAWRGGSWDRFSSTGELFF
CDR3nt: TGTGCCTGGAGGGGGGGTTCTTGGGACAGGTTTTCGTCCACCGGGGAGCTGTTTTTT

v_gene: TRBV20-1
abundance: NA
j_gene: TRBJ2-2
d_gene: NA
CDR3aa: CSARAKGGGSTGELFF
CDR3nt: TGCAGTGCTAGAGCGAAGGGGGGAGGATCGACCGGGGAGCTGTTTTTT

v_gene: TRBV10-2
abundance: many
j_gene: TRBJ1-2
d_gene: NA
CDR3aa: CASIGGVKNGYTF
CDR3nt: TGCGCCAGCATAGGAGGGGTTAAGAATGGCTACACCTTC

v_gene: TRBV7-6
abundance: many
j_gene: TRBJ2-3
d_gene: NA
CDR3aa: CASSPQHSLSTDTQYF
CDR3nt: TGTGCCAGCAGCCCCCAACACAGCCTTAGCACAGATACGCAGTATTTT

v_gene: TRBV27
abundance: NA
j_gene: TRBJ2-7
d_gene: TRBD2
CDR3aa: CASSLLGGSTQQYF
CDR3nt: TGTGCCAGCAGTTTATTGGGGGGGTCTACGCAGCAGTACTTC

v_gene: TRBV28
abundance: few
j_gene: TRBJ1-5
d_gene: NA
CDR3aa: CASSFRGYYQPQHF
CDR3nt: TGTGCCAGCAGTTTTCGCGGGTACTATCAGCCCCAGCATTTT

v_gene: TRBV20-1
abundance: many
j_gene: TRBJ2-7
d_gene: NA
CDR3aa: CSATRSWAQSGEQYF
CDR3nt: TGCAGTGCTACCCGATCTTGGGCGCAGAGCGGGGAGCAGTACTTC

v_gene: TRBV7-2
abundance: few
j_gene: TRBJ1-1
d_gene: NA
CDR3aa: CASSSPGDSEAFF
CDR3nt: TGTGCCAGCAGCTCTCCAGGGGACTCTGAAGCTTTCTTT

v_gene: TRBV6-1
abundance: many
j_gene: TRBJ1-2
d_gene: TRBD1
CDR3aa: CASRGDRTGPNYGYTF
CDR3nt: TGTGCCAGCAGGGGGGACAGGACAGGGCCGAACTATGGCTACACCTTC

v_gene: TRBV9
abundance: NA
j_gene: TRBJ2-1
d_gene: TRBD1
CDR3aa: CASSPRTGASNEQFF
CDR3nt: TGTGCCAGCAGCCCTCGGACAGGGGCATCGAATGAGCAGTTCTTC

v_gene: TRBV20-1
abundance: many
j_gene: TRBJ1-4
d_gene: NA
CDR3aa: CSARDPAASNEKLFF
CDR3nt: TGCAGTGCTAGAGATCCTGCAGCCTCTAATGAAAAACTGTTTTTT

v_gene: TRBV6-1
abundance: many
j_gene: TRBJ2-5
d_gene: NA
CDR3aa: CASSEKQRTYQETQYF
CDR3nt: TGTGCCAGCAGTGAAAAACAGAGGACATACCAAGAGACCCAGTACTTC

v_gene: TRBV5-1
abundance: NA
j_gene: TRBJ2-1
d_gene: NA
CDR3aa: CASSLGLVSSYNEQFF
CDR3nt: TGCGCCAGCAGCTTGGGTCTGGTAAGCTCCTACAATGAGCAGTTCTTC

v_gene: TRBV28
abundance: NA
j_gene: TRBJ1-3
d_gene: NA
CDR3aa: CASSLTLGSGNTIYF
CDR3nt: TGTGCCAGCAGTTTAACCCTAGGCTCTGGAAACACCATATATTTT

v_gene: TRBV27
abundance: NA
j_gene: TRBJ2-3
d_gene: NA
CDR3aa: CASSSLWGSTDTQYF
CDR3nt: TGTGCCAGCAGTTCCCTTTGGGGTAGCACAGATACGCAGTACTTT

v_gene: TRBV9
abundance: NA
j_gene: TRBJ2-2
d_gene: NA
CDR3aa: CASSVGPFPNTGELFF
CDR3nt: TGTGCCAGCAGCGTAGGTCCATTCCCGAACACCGGGGAGCTGTTTTTT

v_gene: TRBV14
abundance: few
j_gene: TRBJ1-4
d_gene: NA
CDR3aa: CASSRGQYEKLFF
CDR3nt: TGTGCCAGCAGCCGCGGACAGTATGAAAAACTGTTTTTT

v_gene: TRBV28
abundance: few
j_gene: TRBJ1-5
d_gene: TRBD1
CDR3aa: CASSSGTGVQPQHF
CDR3nt: TGTGCCAGCAGTTCCGGGACAGGCGTTCAGCCCCAGCATTTT